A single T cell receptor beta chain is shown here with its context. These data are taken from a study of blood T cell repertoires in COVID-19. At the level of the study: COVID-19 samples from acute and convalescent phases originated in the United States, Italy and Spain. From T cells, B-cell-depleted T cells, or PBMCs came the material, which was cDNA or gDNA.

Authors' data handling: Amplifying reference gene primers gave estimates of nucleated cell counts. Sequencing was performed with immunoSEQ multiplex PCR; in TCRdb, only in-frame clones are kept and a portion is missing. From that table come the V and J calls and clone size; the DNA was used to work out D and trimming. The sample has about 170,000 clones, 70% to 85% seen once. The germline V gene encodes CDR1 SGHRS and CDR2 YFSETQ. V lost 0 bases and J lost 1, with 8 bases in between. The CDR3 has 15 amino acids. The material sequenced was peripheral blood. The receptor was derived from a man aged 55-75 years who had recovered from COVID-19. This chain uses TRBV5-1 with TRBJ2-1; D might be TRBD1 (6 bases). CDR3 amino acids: CASSLGTGSYNEQFF. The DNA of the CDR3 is TGCGCCAGCAGCTTGGGTACAGGGTCCTACAATGAGCAGTTCTTC.